The sequence of this T cell receptor (beta chain) was determined in a study of shared clonotypes between healthy human individuals. Sequenced by immunoSEQ multiplex PCR; TCRdb stores in-frame clones only, minus some. The data show 2 million to 2.5 million clones, with roughly 92% seen just once and approximately 0.39% held by the top ten. Concerning this clone: The sample carries other DNA sequences with the same CDR3.

The CDR3 has 16 residues. Losses at the gene ends were 5 bases for V and 2 bases for J; bases not matched to a gene: 9. In germline, CDR1 is SEHNR, CDR2 FQNEAQ (reference sequence). Donors were healthy HIV-negative adults without recent acute infections or vaccinations. Donors were Caucasian adults residing in Nashville, Tennessee, USA. V usage is TRBV7-9 and J usage is TRBJ2-7; TRBD2 agrees at 10 bases. The sequencing sample was made of naive CD4+ T cells from PBMCs. Specified subset: CD45RA+ positively selected. The sequence came from a man aged 18 to 29 in good health. Some clones in this sample may be carry-over from other donors' samples. CDR3 bases: TGTGCCAGCAGCCTGGGTCTAGCGGGAGTACCCTACGAGCAGTACTTC. Translating it yields CASSLGLAGVPYEQYF.